Listed below are T cell receptor beta chains from one sample, sequenced in a study of T cell responses to AZD1222 COVID-19 vaccine. TCRdb's copy holds only in-frame clones and misses some; the assay was immunoSEQ multiplex PCR. The data contain about 140,000 clones, over 85% of them singletons. Sequencing used peripheral blood, obtained on day 0 of AZD1222 vaccination. The source is an adult in good health. CDR3s include the opening cysteine and the closing phenylalanine or tryptophan. The D gene is left open where the match is weak. Size is omitted from some rows. Given values are once, few, many or a class for expanded clones.

.	TRBJ2-7	.	TRBV29-1	CSVGDASGIFGSEQYF	TGCAGCGTTGGGGATGCGAGCGGCATATTCGGTTCCGAGCAGTACTTC
.	TRBJ1-5	.	TRBV12-3/TRBV12-4	CASRGDSNQPQHF	TGTGCCAGCAGGGGAGATAGCAATCAGCCCCAGCATTTT
.	TRBJ1-2	.	TRBV7-8	CASSLALGATGYTF	TGTGCCAGCAGCTTAGCGCTGGGGGCGACTGGCTACACCTTC
TRBD1	TRBJ2-6	once	TRBV11-1	CASSLAGTGSDGANVLTF	TGTGCCAGCAGCTTAGCCGGGACAGGTAGCGATGGGGCCAACGTCCTGACTTTC
.	TRBJ1-4	once	TRBV28	CASSLFFGGARDEKLFF	TGTGCCAGCAGTTTATTCTTTGGGGGCGCCCGGGATGAAAAACTGTTTTTT
.	TRBJ2-7	.	TRBV10-2	CASSGVPTDLEQYF	TGCGCCAGCAGTGGGGTGCCGACCGATCTCGAGCAGTACTTC
.	TRBJ1-1	.	TRBV5-1	CASRLLLTHETGDTEAFF	TGCGCCAGCAGACTACTTCTTACCCATGAGACAGGTGACACTGAAGCTTTCTTT
.	TRBJ2-7	.	TRBV27	CASSLFPGAAYEQYF	TGTGCCAGCAGTTTATTTCCGGGGGCGGCCTACGAGCAGTACTTC
TRBD1	TRBJ1-6	.	TRBV10-1	CASKTPPGQGPYSFSPLHF	TGCGCCAGCAAAACCCCCCCGGGACAGGGTCCATATAGTTTTTCACCCCTCCACTTT
.	TRBJ2-3	.	TRBV30	CAWNNFGTADTQYF	TGTGCCTGGAATAACTTTGGTACGGCAGATACGCAGTATTTT
.	TRBJ2-7	.	TRBV6-2/TRBV6-3	CASSYSGGTYEQYF	TGTGCCAGCAGTTACTCGGGCGGAACCTACGAGCAGTACTTC
.	TRBJ1-1	once	TRBV2	CASEEQGNTEAFF	TGTGCCAGCGAAGAACAGGGGAACACTGAAGCTTTCTTT
.	TRBJ1-2	.	TRBV7-9	CASSPEGGYGYTF	TGTGCCAGCAGCCCGGAGGGTGGCTATGGCTACACCTTC
TRBD1	TRBJ1-2	.	TRBV30	CAWSRQGWDGYTF	TGTGCCTGGAGTAGACAGGGGTGGGATGGCTACACCTTC
TRBD2	TRBJ2-1	.	TRBV7-3	CASSSTIGLADAYNEQFF	TGTGCCAGCAGCTCAACCATCGGACTAGCGGATGCCTACAATGAGCAGTTCTTC
.	TRBJ1-3	.	TRBV7-9	CASSPPGIENTIYF	TGTGCCAGCAGCCCACCAGGGATCGAAAACACCATATATTTT
TRBD1	TRBJ1-3	.	TRBV30	CAWNRGSGNTIYF	TGTGCCTGGAACAGGGGGTCTGGAAACACCATATATTTT
.	TRBJ1-1	.	TRBV5-6	CASTPGSGPEAFF	TGTGCCAGCACCCCCGGTTCGGGGCCTGAAGCTTTCTTT
TRBD1	TRBJ1-3	.	TRBV7-9	CASTTRGQGNTGNTIYF	TGTGCCAGCACCACCAGGGGGCAGGGGAATACCGGAAACACCATATATTTT
.	TRBJ2-7	.	TRBV29-1	CSVEDGSTYEQYF	TGCAGCGTTGAAGATGGCAGTACCTACGAGCAGTACTTC
.	TRBJ1-6	.	TRBV10-3	CAISESGGRTRSPLHF	TGTGCCATCAGTGAAAGTGGGGGCCGCACAAGATCACCCCTCCACTTT
.	TRBJ1-2	.	TRBV3-1/TRBV3-2	CASSPRLGGRRGYGYTF	TGTGCCAGCAGCCCACGGTTAGGGGGGCGCCGGGGCTATGGCTACACCTTC
.	TRBJ2-7	.	TRBV5-1	CASSLEGTEQYF	TGCGCCAGCAGCTTGGAGGGGACCGAGCAGTACTTC
.	TRBJ1-5	.	TRBV28	CASSLSQGGYNQPQHF	TGTGCCAGCAGTTTATCCCAAGGGGGATACAATCAGCCCCAGCATTTT
.	TRBJ1-2	.	TRBV28	CASSTPGGRGGYTF	TGTGCCAGCAGTACGCCTGGGGGACGGGGTGGCTACACCTTC
TRBD2	TRBJ2-7	.	TRBV5-4	CASSLASGSFEQYF	TGTGCCAGCAGCTTGGCTAGCGGGAGTTTCGAGCAGTACTTC
TRBD2	TRBJ2-1	.	TRBV19	CASSIAGGNNEQFF	TGTGCCAGTAGTATAGCGGGAGGAAACAATGAGCAGTTCTTC
.	TRBJ2-2	.	TRBV2	CASSLALTGELFF	TGTGCCAGCAGTCTTGCTCTTACCGGGGAGCTGTTTTTT
.	TRBJ1-1	.	TRBV12-3/TRBV12-4	CASMRGGTEAFF	TGTGCCAGCATGCGGGGAGGGACTGAAGCTTTCTTT
TRBD1	TRBJ2-7	.	TRBV28	CASSSRDRSYEQYF	TGTGCCAGCAGTTCTCGGGACAGATCCTACGAGCAGTACTTC
.	TRBJ1-1	once	TRBV9	CASSVGVRGAGYTEAFF	TGTGCCAGCAGCGTAGGTGTCCGGGGGGCGGGTTACACTGAAGCTTTCTTT
.	TRBJ1-3	.	TRBV5-1	CASSWGDPGRGNTIYF	TGCGCCAGCAGCTGGGGGGATCCTGGACGGGGAAACACCATATATTTT
TRBD2	TRBJ2-2	.	TRBV10-2	CASRWTSGRAGELFF	TGCGCCAGCAGATGGACTAGCGGGAGGGCCGGGGAGCTGTTTTTT
TRBD1	TRBJ1-1	.	TRBV4-1	CATQRGLRAVYTEAFF	TGCGCCACCCAGAGGGGGCTCCGGGCGGTGTACACTGAAGCTTTCTTT
.	TRBJ1-1	once	TRBV3-1/TRBV3-2	CASSLAGFMNTEAFF	TGTGCCAGCAGCCTAGCAGGGTTTATGAACACTGAAGCTTTCTTT
TRBD1	TRBJ1-2	.	TRBV11-2	CASSYKISGGDCTF	TGTGCCAGCAGCTACAAGATATCAGGGGGAGACTGCACCTTC
.	TRBJ1-2	.	TRBV6-1	CASSEDPGAPVYGYTF	TGTGCCAGCAGTGAAGATCCGGGGGCGCCTGTCTATGGCTACACCTTC
TRBD1	TRBJ2-7	.	TRBV9	CASSARDSSYEQYF	TGTGCCAGCAGCGCTAGGGACAGCTCCTACGAGCAGTACTTC
.	TRBJ2-5	once	TRBV30	CAWTGLLVETQYF	TGTGCCTGGACAGGGTTGCTGGTAGAGACCCAGTACTTC
TRBD2	TRBJ2-7	.	TRBV6-5	CASTSGVPYEQYF	TGTGCCAGCACTAGCGGGGTTCCCTACGAGCAGTACTTC
TRBD1	TRBJ1-1	.	TRBV20-1	CSASDPTGGRTEAFF	TGCAGTGCTAGTGACCCGACAGGGGGTAGAACTGAAGCTTTCTTT
.	TRBJ1-5	.	TRBV10-3	CAISGQDSNQPQHF	TGTGCCATCAGTGGCCAGGACAGCAATCAGCCCCAGCATTTT